The 21 T cell receptor beta chains below were found in one sample sequenced in a study of T cell responses to AZD1222 COVID-19 vaccine. Using immunoSEQ multiplex PCR, the repertoire was profiled, and TCRdb retains in-frame clones only, with some absent. This table has hundreds of thousands of clones, around 93% appearing once. Sequenced material: peripheral blood, taken on day 0 of MenACWY control vaccination. Receptors originate from an adult in good health.

V is TRBV3-1 (or the pseudogene TRBV3-2) and J is TRBJ1-3, with no clear D. Germline values: CDR1 LGHDT, CDR2 YNNKEL (reference sequence). This CDR3 comprises 13 residues. Trimming cost V 3 bases and J 3 bases, with 6 bases left between them. CDR3 DNA: TGTGCCAGCAGCCAGGACGATGGAAACACCATATATTTT. Its translation is CASSQDDGNTIYF.

The chain couples TRBV7-8 to TRBJ1-2; D not certain. The V end lost 5 bases, the J end lost 2 bases, and 12 bases lay between the germline ends. The length of the CDR3 is 14 residues. Germline loops: CDR1 SGHVS, CDR2 FQNEAQ. The DNA for the CDR3 is TGTGCCAGCAGCGCGCGCCCCCTAAACTATGGCTACACCTTC. Translating gives CASSARPLNYGYTF.

The rearrangement links TRBV5-1 to TRBJ2-3, with 7 nucleotides matching TRBD2. V lost 3 bases and J lost 0; bases outside the gene matches: 7. The CDR3 has 16 residues. Germline V CDR1 and CDR2: SGHRS, YFSETQ. CDR3 amino acids: CASSSLHGGSTDTQYF. CDR3 coding DNA: TGCGCCAGCAGCTCCTTACACGGGGGGAGCACAGATACGCAGTATTTT.

Turning to this clone: This CDR3 is also generated by other DNA sequences in the sample. V usage is TRBV5-1 and J usage is TRBJ1-2; D is perhaps TRBD1 (6 bases). The V gene's germline CDR1 is SGHRS and CDR2 YFSETQ. The ends were cut back, 0 bases at V and 0 bases at J, with 9 bases in the middle. The CDR3 is 15 amino acids. In DNA, the CDR3 is TGCGCCAGCAGCTTGGGCGCAGGGGCTAACTATGGCTACACCTTC. Its protein product is CASSLGAGANYGYTF.

The sample holds one count of this clone. The V call is TRBV7-9, the J call TRBJ1-4; 8 bases match TRBD1. CDR1 SEHNR and CDR2 FQNEAQ come from the germline V gene (reference sequence). This CDR3 is built from 14 residues. Germline trimming cut 5 bases from V and 7 bases from J; bases unmatched to any gene: 6. The CDR3 loop is CASSQSGQGEKLFF. DNA for the CDR3: TGTGCCAGCAGCCAATCCGGACAGGGTGAAAAACTGTTTTTT.

This chain joins TRBV11-2 and TRBJ1-5; 7 nucleotides match TRBD1. Trimming took 5 bases from V and 7 from J; bases not matched to a gene: 5. CDR1 and CDR2 (germline): SGHAT, FQNNGV. The CDR3 contains 13 residues. The CDR3 DNA is TGTGCCAGCAGCCAGGGGGAAAGGCAGCCCCAGCATTTT. It is translated as CASSQGERQPQHF.

The CDR3, as DNA: TGTGCCAGCAGCCAACACCGGGACAGCTACGAGCAGTACTTC. The encoded protein is CASSQHRDSYEQYF. The rearrangement joins TRBV14 to TRBJ2-7; 7 bases map to TRBD1. The CDR3 totals 14 residues. With V trimmed by 2 bases and J by 3 bases, 4 bases remained unmatched. Germline V gives CDR1 SGHDN, CDR2 FVKESK.

The chain carries TRBV28 and TRBJ1-1, with 8 bases that match TRBD1. V lost 2 bases, J lost 9 bases, and 2 bases stayed unmatched. From germline, CDR1 is MDHEN and CDR2 SYDVKM. The CDR3 consists of 12 residues. As DNA, the CDR3 is TGTGCCAGCAGTTTAGGGACAGGTAAAGCTTTCTTT. Translated, it gives CASSLGTGKAFF.

The chain couples TRBV19 to TRBJ1-2; 9 bases align to TRBD1. This CDR3 has 15 amino acids. V trimming: 3 bases; J trimming: 0 bases; junction bases outside the gene matches: 2. Germline CDR1 reads LNHDA; CDR2 reads SQIVND (reference sequence). CDR3 sequence (DNA): TGTGCCAGTAGTATTACAGGGGGCGCTAACTATGGCTACACCTTC. Protein product: CASSITGGANYGYTF. Filled out from reference TRBV19 and TRBJ1-2, the complete variable domain reads DGGITQSPKYLFRKEGQNVTLSCEQNLNHDAMYWYRQDPGQGLRLIYYSQIVNDFQKGDIAEGYSVSREKKESFPLTVTSAQKNPTAFYLCASSITGGANYGYTFGSGTRLTVV.

This clone was seen only once. J is TRBJ2-1 and V is TRBV2; D possibly corresponds to TRBD2 (6 bases). V was pared by 2 bases and J by 4 bases, with 9 bases between. Germline CDR1 and CDR2: SNHLY and FYNNEI. The CDR3 is 14 amino acids. In DNA, the CDR3 is TGTGCCAGCAGTGAATGGGGGGAATACAATGAGCAGTTCTTC. It is translated as CASSEWGEYNEQFF.

This chain links TRBV3-1 (or the pseudogene TRBV3-2) with TRBJ1-1, with D maybe TRBD1 (6 bases). CDR1 LGHDT and CDR2 YNNKEL come from the germline V gene (reference sequence). The CDR3 totals 13 residues. Trimming cost V 6 bases and J 8 bases, with 16 bases left between them. This CDR3 is CASSRGGGREAFF. DNA of the CDR3: TGTGCCAGCAGTCGTGGCGGGGGCCGGGAAGCTTTCTTT.

The chain carries TRBV6-5 and TRBJ1-2, with TRBD1 identical over 10 bases. Germline values: CDR1 MNHEY, CDR2 SVGAGI. Trimming took 8 bases from V and 4 from J; bases not matched to a gene: 4. CDR3 length: 13 amino acids. CDR3 residues: CASGGQGSYGYTF. The DNA of the CDR3 is TGTGCCAGCGGGGGACAGGGGTCCTATGGCTACACCTTC.

V gene TRBV3-1 (or the pseudogene TRBV3-2) combines with J gene TRBJ1-2; a weak D match, TRBD1 (5 bases). This CDR3 has 14 amino acids. Trimming took 4 bases from V and 4 from J, leaving 13 bases between them. CDR1 is LGHDT, CDR2 YNNKEL, per germline (reference sequence). The CDR3 DNA follows: TGTGCCAGCAGCCCAGCAGGGCGGAGCTATGGCTACACCTTC. Translation: CASSPAGRSYGYTF.

The chain couples TRBV6-2 or TRBV6-3 to TRBJ1-1; unclear D gene. Germline CDR1 MNHEY, CDR2 SVGEGT. Trimming removed 5 bases from V and 5 bases from J, with 12 bases in between. CDR3 length: 13 residues. The CDR3 sequence: CASSLDTVTEAFF. The CDR3 region has the DNA TGTGCCAGCAGTCTGGATACGGTTACTGAAGCTTTCTTT.

The CDR3 DNA follows: TGTGCCAGCAGCCGCGGGACTAGCGGGAATCAAGAGACCCAGTACTTC. It encodes CASSRGTSGNQETQYF. The J gene is TRBJ2-5, the V gene TRBV5-8, with 13 bases that match TRBD2. From germline, CDR1 is SGHTS and CDR2 YDEGEE. V dropped 4 bases and J dropped 2; count of bases not matched to a gene: 5. The CDR3 length is 16 residues.

The chain is built from TRBV7-8 and TRBJ2-1, with 7 bases identical to TRBD1. Trimming removed 4 bases from V and 5 bases from J; junction bases left unmatched: 5. The CDR3 is 14 residues long. The germline V gene has CDR1 SGHVS and CDR2 FQNEAQ. CDR3 sequence reads: CASSSWTGNNEQFF. The CDR3 nucleotides are TGTGCCAGCAGCTCCTGGACAGGAAACAATGAGCAGTTCTTC.

This clone was picked up one time. The chain carries TRBV4-3 and TRBJ2-3; the match to TRBD2 covers 12 bases. This CDR3 has 16 residues. Germline-derived CDR1 and CDR2 are LGHNA and YSLEER. V was pared by 3 bases and J by 1 base, with 2 bases of the junction left unmatched. The CDR3 is CASSQASGGGTDTQYF. The CDR3 DNA sequence: TGCGCCAGCAGCCAGGCTAGCGGGGGGGGCACAGATACGCAGTATTTT.

The CDR3 reads CASIKRGGGTDTQYF. The CDR3 bases are TGTGCCAGCATCAAGCGGGGGGGCGGGACAGATACGCAGTATTTT. The chain joins TRBV6-1 to TRBJ2-3; 10 bases are shared with TRBD2. Germline V gives CDR1 MNHNS, CDR2 SASEGT. V trimming: 7 bases; J trimming: 3 bases; junction bases outside the gene matches: 7. CDR3 length equals 15 residues.

This clone turned up a few times. V and J are TRBV3-1 (or the pseudogene TRBV3-2) and TRBJ2-1; D remains unclear. The germline V gene has CDR1 LGHDT and CDR2 YNNKEL (reference sequence). CDR3 length equals 14 residues. Trimming took off 1 base at V and 4 bases at J, with 8 bases between the two ends. The CDR3 here is CASSQGIEYNEQFF. For the CDR3, the DNA is TGTGCCAGCAGCCAAGGTATCGAGTACAATGAGCAGTTCTTC.

V usage is TRBV7-9 and J usage is TRBJ1-3; D unclear. Trimming shortened V by 5 bases and J by 0 bases, and 11 bases separated the two germline ends. Germline lookup yields CDR1 SEHNR and CDR2 FQNEAQ (reference sequence). The CDR3 has 15 amino acids. CDR3 sequence (DNA): TGTGCCAGCAGCCGAGCCCCCTACTCTGGAAACACCATATATTTT. It yields the protein CASSRAPYSGNTIYF.

The chain carries TRBV19 and TRBJ1-2; D is possibly TRBD1 (5 bases). The CDR3 extends over 13 amino acids. Trimming took off 10 bases at V and 6 bases at J, with 18 bases between the two ends. Per germline, CDR1 LNHDA and CDR2 SQIVND (reference sequence). CDR3 amino acids: CATSTGRANGYTF. The DNA for the CDR3 is TGTGCCACCTCCACCGGCAGGGCCAATGGCTACACCTTC.